This is a list of T cell receptor beta chains from one sample in a study of identical twins. TCRdb re-called the 5' RACE reads through MiXCR, storing one row per CDR3 protein. The sample has about 900,000 distinct CDR3 sequences; over 9% are singletons. These data also featured in a second study, about yellow fever vaccine responses in identical twins.

Source material: PBMCs. The origin of the receptors is a woman aged 18-30 years in good health. Both conserved end residues are part of each CDR3.

J,V,CDR3
TRBJ1-6,TRBV5-1,CASSLDRGVNSPLHF
TRBJ2-1,TRBV29-1,CSLNRDTYNEQFF
TRBJ2-3,TRBV24-1,CATRRTGDPDTQYF
TRBJ2-3,TRBV7-2,CASSPRPDTQYF
TRBJ2-7,TRBV5-1,CASSLDGSGVLEQYF
TRBJ2-5,TRBV28,CASSLLGSQETQYF
TRBJ2-2,TRBV12-3/TRBV12-4,CASNPGTSGMGTGELFF
TRBJ2-3,TRBV12-5,CASGLPRLALYTDTQYF
TRBJ2-2,TRBV6-5,CASSYSRQGFTGELFF
TRBJ2-1,TRBV4-1,CASSSLSYNEQFF
TRBJ2-7,TRBV3-1,CASSQRRITSVSSYEQYF
TRBJ2-7,TRBV4-1,CASSQGSSYSYEQYF
TRBJ1-2,TRBV5-1,CASSPTGQHYGYTF
TRBJ1-1,TRBV11-2,CASSLSMGSTNTEAFF
TRBJ1-5,TRBV6-2/TRBV6-3,CASSLQGAQGQPQHF
TRBJ2-1,TRBV20-1,CSARDRGVRDFDEQFF
TRBJ2-1,TRBV19,CASRRQVSNNEQFF
TRBJ2-4,TRBV14,CASSQGWGNIQYF
TRBJ2-7,TRBV6-1,CASTAGVAGASYEQYF
TRBJ2-7,TRBV6-1,CASRDRLEASYEQYF
TRBJ1-2,TRBV20-1,CSASLGTTSYGYTF
TRBJ1-4,TRBV5-6,CASRMTGQPNEKLFF
TRBJ2-3,TRBV6-1,CASSRRHGTDTQYF
TRBJ2-1,TRBV5-8,CASSLEGSGHVGQFF
TRBJ2-1,TRBV7-3,CASSSSGLAGAGEQFF
TRBJ2-2,TRBV3-1,CASSQALGQGYTGELFF
TRBJ1-2,TRBV6-1,CASSEYVLGYGYTF
TRBJ2-7,TRBV12-3/TRBV12-4,CATGQFPYEQYF
TRBJ2-7,TRBV25-1,CASSAGTANYEQYF
TRBJ1-5,TRBV10-3,CATPERQGTQPQHF
TRBJ2-1,TRBV27,CASSSAPRREPRSYNEQFF
TRBJ1-5,TRBV4-1,CASSVPGDQPQHF
TRBJ2-5,TRBV10-3,CAISESAGKETQYF
TRBJ2-1,TRBV9,CASSVEGWDKEFF
TRBJ2-3,TRBV5-1,CASSLLAGGPFTDTQYF
TRBJ2-4,TRBV25-1,CASSESVGGGKNIQYF
TRBJ2-2,TRBV28,CASSSTWASGNTGELFF
TRBJ1-6,TRBV28,CASSVSGTVNSPLHF
TRBJ2-5,TRBV4-1,CASSPNPAQETQYF
TRBJ2-2,TRBV5-1,CASSSDTGFTGELFF
TRBJ2-7,TRBV7-8,CASSKLLRPDYEQYF
TRBJ2-1,TRBV24-1,CATSVGSHEQFF
TRBJ1-1,TRBV3-1,CASSQLGSEAFF
TRBJ1-5,TRBV6-1,CASRTGGGNQPQHF
TRBJ2-3,TRBV5-1,CASSTPRSTDTQYF